Presented here are 7 T cell receptor beta chains from one specimen sequenced in a study of blood T cell repertoires in COVID-19. Produced via immunoSEQ multiplex PCR; TCRdb's table is partial and in-frame only. The data show around 84,000 clones, around nine tenths seen once. Source material: peripheral blood. Every receptor here comes from a man older than 75 with active or convalescent COVID-19.

This clone has just one count. V usage is TRBV18 and J usage is TRBJ2-1, with a tentative D call TRBD1 (6 bases). The CDR3 spans 15 residues. Trimming removed 3 bases from V and 8 bases from J, with 17 bases in between. CDR1 is KGHSH, CDR2 LQKENI, per germline. CDR3 residues: CASSPSGQFGDEQFF. CDR3 nucleotides: TGTGCCAGCTCACCGTCCGGACAGTTCGGAGATGAGCAGTTCTTC.

The chain has TRBV6-1 and TRBJ1-1, with 7 bases aligning to TRBD1. The CDR3 totals 14 residues. J lost 4 bases, V lost 2 bases, and 4 bases had no gene match. CDR1 is MNHNS and CDR2 is SASEGT in the germline V gene. The CDR3 DNA sequence: TGTGCCAGCAGTGAATCCAGGGGGAGCACTGAAGCTTTCTTT. Residues: CASSESRGSTEAFF.

The chain uses TRBV18 and TRBJ2-2, with unresolved D. This CDR3 has 15 amino acids. Germline CDR1 reads KGHSH; CDR2 reads LQKENI. V was trimmed by 2 bases and J by 3 bases, leaving 10 bases between them. CDR3 coding DNA: TGTGCCAGCTCACCAGTTGTGCGGTACACCGGGGAGCTGTTTTTT. Translating gives CASSPVVRYTGELFF.

The J gene is TRBJ1-2, the V gene TRBV30; D unresolved. With 5 bases removed from V and 6 bases from J, the gap between germline ends came to 16 bases. The CDR3 loop spans 13 amino acids. Looked up from germline, CDR1 is GTSNPN and CDR2 is SVGIG (reference sequence). CDR3 nucleotide sequence: TGTGCCTGGGCCAACCTGGCAGTCGATGGCTACACCTTC. It codes for CAWANLAVDGYTF.

The chain links TRBV5-4 to TRBJ2-5; D is ambiguous. V was trimmed by 6 bases and J by 5 bases, leaving 17 bases between them. Germline V gene lookup returns CDR1 SGHNT and CDR2 YYREEE (reference sequence). There are 14 residues in the CDR3. The DNA of the CDR3 is TGTGCCAGCACATACACCATGAGGCTGGAGACCCAGTACTTC. This gives the protein CASTYTMRLETQYF. Full variable domain (outside the CDR3, taken from reference TRBV5-4 and TRBJ2-5): ETGVTQSPTHLIKTRGQQVTLRCSSQSGHNTVSWYQQALGQGPQFIFQYYREEENGRGNFPPRFSGLQFPNYSSELNVNALELDDSALYLCASTYTMRLETQYFGPGTRLLVL.

J is TRBJ1-4 and V is TRBV5-1, with TRBD1 matching over 8 bases. V shed 0 bases and J 7 bases; nucleotides not matched to a gene: 8. The CDR3 has 16 amino acids. From germline, CDR1 is SGHRS and CDR2 YFSETQ. DNA of the CDR3: TGCGCCAGCAGCTTGGGGACAGGGAGGTTGGGTGAAAAACTGTTTTTT. This gives the protein CASSLGTGRLGEKLFF.

This clone was detected once. This chain uses TRBV2 with TRBJ2-2; 8 bases line up with TRBD1. The CDR3 spans 13 residues. V shed 5 bases, J shed 8 bases, and the junction held 4 bases outside the gene matches. Germline lookup yields CDR1 SNHLY and CDR2 FYNNEI. The CDR3 DNA reads as TGTGCCAGCAGTCAGGGGGCGCCGGGGGAGCTGTTTTTT. Protein sequence: CASSQGAPGELFF. Drawing the rest from reference TRBV2 and TRBJ2-2, the complete variable domain is EPEVTQTPSHQVTQMGQEVILRCVPISNHLYFYWYRQILGQKVEFLVSFYNNEISEKSEIFDDQFSVERPDGSNFTLKIRSTKLEDSAMYFCASSQGAPGELFFGEGSRLTVL.